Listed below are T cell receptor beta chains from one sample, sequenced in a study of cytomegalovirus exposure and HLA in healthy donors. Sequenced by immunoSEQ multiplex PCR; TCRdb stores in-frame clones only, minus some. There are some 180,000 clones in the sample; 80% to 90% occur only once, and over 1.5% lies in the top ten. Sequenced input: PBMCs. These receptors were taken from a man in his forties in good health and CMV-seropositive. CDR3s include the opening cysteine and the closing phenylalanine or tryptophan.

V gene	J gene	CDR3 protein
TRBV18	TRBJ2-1	CASSPIGLDSYNEQFF
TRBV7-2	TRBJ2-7	CASSSSGRVNEQYF
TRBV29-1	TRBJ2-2	CSVGGQGELFF
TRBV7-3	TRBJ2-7	CASSFSGTNEQYF
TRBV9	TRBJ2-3	CASSYSGLLTDTQYF
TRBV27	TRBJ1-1	CASSKQGTEAFF
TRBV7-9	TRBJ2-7	CASSLGSKIYEQYF
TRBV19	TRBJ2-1	CASSIASGSNEQFF
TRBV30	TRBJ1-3	CAWSGSSGNTIYF
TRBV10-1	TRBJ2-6	CASKGQGARGANVLTF
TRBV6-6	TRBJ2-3	CASENRGLPSTDTQYF
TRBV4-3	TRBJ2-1	CASSQLAGSGEQFF
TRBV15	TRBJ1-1	CATSRDREVAEAFF
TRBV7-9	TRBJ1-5	CSSTLIGGYQPQHF
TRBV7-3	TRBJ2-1	CASSLTSGRVSGNEQFF
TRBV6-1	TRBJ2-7	CASERGYEQYF
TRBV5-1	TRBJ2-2	CASSPPGQGNTGELFF
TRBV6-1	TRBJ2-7	CASSGTSAYEQYF
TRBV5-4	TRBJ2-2	CASSLEGGGELFF
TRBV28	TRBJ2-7	CASSLGPNEQYF
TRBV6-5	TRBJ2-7	CASSYSRDRGYEQYF
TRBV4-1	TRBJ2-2	CASSQDRISPGELFF
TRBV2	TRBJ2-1	CARNVRASGKEQFF
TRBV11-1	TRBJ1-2	CASSSGQGGYGYTF
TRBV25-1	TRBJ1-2	CASSDSTGFVGYTF
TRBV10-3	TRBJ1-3	CAISDTSSVSGNTIYF
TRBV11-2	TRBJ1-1	CASSRPGQGLTTEAFF
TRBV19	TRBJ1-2	CASSIGGPYGYTF
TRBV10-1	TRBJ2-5	CASRPGQGEETQYF
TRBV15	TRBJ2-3	CATSRDLSTAYF
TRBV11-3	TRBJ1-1	CASSLAQYTEAFF
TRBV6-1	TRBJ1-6	CASSEALSGSPLHF
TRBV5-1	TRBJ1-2	CASSLGGTGDYGYTF
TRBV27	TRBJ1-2	CASGLGFSGYTF
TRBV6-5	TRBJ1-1	CASSFGSRTRGFF
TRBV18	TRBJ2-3	CASSPNREDTQYF
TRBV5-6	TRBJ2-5	CASSFGTGVVNF
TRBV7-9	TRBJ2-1	CASSLAGSYNEQFF
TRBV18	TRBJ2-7	CASSTKGGEGEQYF
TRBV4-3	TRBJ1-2	CASSQVHGQGLFNYGYTF
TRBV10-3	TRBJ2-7	CAISDRLAGVPSYEQYF
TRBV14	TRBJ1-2	CASSQDLGGYGYTF
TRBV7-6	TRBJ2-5	CASSLVTSGRAEETQYF
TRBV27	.	CASSFSRNSYEQYF
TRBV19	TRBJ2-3	CASSIRGPLLAGRFTDTQYF
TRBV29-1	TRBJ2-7	CSVASREGYEQYF
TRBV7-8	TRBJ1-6	CASSLASGIGSPLHF
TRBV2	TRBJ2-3	CATSREGGQYF